This T cell receptor (beta chain) was identified during a study of CD8 T cells in Susac syndrome (dated by TCRdb to between 2019 and 2020). With respect to the entire study: Among the sequenced Susac syndrome patients, about six had clinically active disease and eight were in clinical remission. At blood withdrawal, Susac syndrome patients were either therapy-naive, taking corticosteroids (in some cases with IVIg as well), or taking IVIg alone. The study used repertoire sequencing to test whether antigen drove CD8+ T cell activation and differentiation in Susac syndrome. Summary of the overall study and its limitations: No clonal expansion was detected in the CD4+ T cell repertoire of Susac syndrome patients. The number of individuals in the TCR sequencing and HLA analysis was acknowledged as relatively small.

This clonotype was recorded once. Its antigen remains undetermined. No quality values exist for individual bases; no much larger clone is one base distant. Single-read evidence is weak. Peripheral blood CD8+ and CD4+ T cells from healthy donors, Susac syndrome patients and multiple sclerosis patients were profiled using high-throughput TCR beta sequencing. Susac syndrome patients met recently defined diagnostic criteria for definite or probable disease. Bulk CD8+ and CD4+ T cells were purified by magnetic negative isolation, while CD8+ TEMRA cells were enriched using FACS. Blood was drawn into EDTA tubes, processed within 24 hours, and PBMCs were isolated by density gradient centrifugation. PBMCs destined for TCR sequencing were cryopreserved in liquid nitrogen and later thawed in a 37 °C water bath. The sorted or isolated CD4+, CD8+ and CD8+ TEMRA cells reached a purity of at least 90%. RNA was extracted using the RNeasy kit, and about 0.45 to 1 ug of the RNA was reverse transcribed with random hexamers. The immunoSEQ multiplex PCR assay, covering 54 Vbeta and 13 Jbeta segments, was used to amplify TCR beta CDR3 regions. PCR amplification bias was corrected using a synthetic template baseline for primer optimization and computational correction. The paper's processing steps were these. Reads were annotated to V, D and J genes according to IMGT and were analyzed with immunoSEQ Analyzer, with only productive sequences retained. To calculate clonality, Shannon entropy was normalized by log2 of the number of productive unique sequences and then subtracted from one. Public and private clones were assessed among the 100 most prevalent clones of each patient and control. A clone was defined as Susac-specific if it was absent from the healthy and MS cohorts, from some 980 published viral clones and from other ImmuneACCESS disease sequences. TCRdb took the public reads, trimmed them with fastp at Q25, ran MiXCR for clone calling and kept in-frame beta chains. A single entry per CDR3 protein holds the most common genes and DNA from its merged rows. Here the V and J calls rest on TCRdb's processing, not on the authors' analysis. The sample records about 180,000 distinct CDR3 sequences, around 94% of which are singletons. The ten largest clones represent 0.099% of the sample.

Sequencing used CD4+ T cells from PBMCs. This TCR was sampled from a human donor with Susac syndrome.

For the CDR3, the sequence is CSAPGPFPSYEQYF. In nucleotides, the sequence is TGCAGTGCTCCGGGTCCCTTCCCCTCCTACGAGCAGTACTTC. The sequence is built from TRBV20-1 and TRBJ2-7, with no confidently assigned D gene. The CDR1 and CDR2 encoded by the germline V gene (reference sequence) are DFQATT and SNEGSKA. V drops 5 bases and J drops 0 bases, leaving 14 bases in between. The CDR3 measures 14 amino acids from cysteine to phenylalanine. Only the CDR3 DNA is retained, 42 bases long and in frame from the first base.